The present T cell receptor (beta chain) was sequenced within a study of cytomegalovirus exposure and HLA in healthy donors. A roughly 120-subject validation cohort, separate from the roughly 700-subject first cohort, supplied the donors. Assay: immunoSEQ multiplex PCR; the TCRdb copy retains only in-frame clones and omits some. The sample shows approximately 140,000 clones, about nine tenths of them seen only once. The V gene lost 0 bases and the J gene lost 3 bases, with 9 bases spanning the gap. The CDR3 is made up of 14 amino acids. The V gene's germline CDR1 is SGHNT and CDR2 YYREEE (reference sequence). Broader study findings: Investigators reported around 150 TCR beta chains as tied to cytomegalovirus.

The table lists this clone with a count of one. The antigen is not known. Other DNA sequences in the sample encode the same CDR3. Sequenced material: PBMCs. This sequence joins TRBV5-4 and TRBJ1-1; D perhaps matches TRBD1 (6 bases). The sequence was obtained from a man aged 18 to 35 in good health and CMV-seronegative. The CDR3 loop is CASSLAGVDTEAFF. CDR3 coding DNA: TGTGCCAGCAGCTTGGCAGGGGTTGACACTGAAGCTTTCTTT.